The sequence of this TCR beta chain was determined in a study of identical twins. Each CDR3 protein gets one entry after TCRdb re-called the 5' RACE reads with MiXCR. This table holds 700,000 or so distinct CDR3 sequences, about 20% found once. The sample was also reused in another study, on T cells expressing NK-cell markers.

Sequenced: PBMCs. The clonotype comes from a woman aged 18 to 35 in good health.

The CDR3 loop is CASVGLGGTDTQYF. As DNA, the CDR3 is TGCGCCAGCGTCGGTTTGGGGGGGACAGATACGCAGTATTTT. The chain has TRBV5-1 and TRBJ2-3, with 7 bases identical to TRBD2. The CDR3 extends over 14 amino acids. V dropped 7 bases and J dropped 3; count of bases not matched to a gene: 8. Per the germline V gene, CDR1 is SGHRS and CDR2 is YFSETQ.